There are a few counts of the clone carrying this TCR beta chain. This sample is drawn from a study of glioma-infiltrating T cells. TCR alpha and beta CDR3 regions were amplified from RNA using iRepertoire nested multiplex PCR. Tissue mRNA or PBMC total RNA, about 85-400 ng, went into one-step reverse transcription and amplification. TCRdb re-called the multiplex PCR reads through MiXCR, storing one row per CDR3 protein. The sample lists about 130,000 distinct CDR3 sequences; 24% were seen once. The CDR3 runs 14 residues. Germline V lookup: CDR1 LGHDT, CDR2 YNNKEL (reference sequence). Deletions cut 3 bases from V and 6 bases from J, with 14 bases between.

This TCR came from a human donor with low-grade glioma or glioblastoma, undergoing nonglioma brain surgery, or in good health (not recorded which). Sequencing was done on a sample of glioma tissue, nonneoplastic brain tissue, or PBMCs (not recorded which). The chain joins TRBV3-1 to TRBJ1-2; possible D gene TRBD1, 5 bases. The CDR3 nucleotides are TGTGCCAGCAGCCACACCGGGACCCCTCATGGCTACACCTTC. Its translation is CASSHTGTPHGYTF.